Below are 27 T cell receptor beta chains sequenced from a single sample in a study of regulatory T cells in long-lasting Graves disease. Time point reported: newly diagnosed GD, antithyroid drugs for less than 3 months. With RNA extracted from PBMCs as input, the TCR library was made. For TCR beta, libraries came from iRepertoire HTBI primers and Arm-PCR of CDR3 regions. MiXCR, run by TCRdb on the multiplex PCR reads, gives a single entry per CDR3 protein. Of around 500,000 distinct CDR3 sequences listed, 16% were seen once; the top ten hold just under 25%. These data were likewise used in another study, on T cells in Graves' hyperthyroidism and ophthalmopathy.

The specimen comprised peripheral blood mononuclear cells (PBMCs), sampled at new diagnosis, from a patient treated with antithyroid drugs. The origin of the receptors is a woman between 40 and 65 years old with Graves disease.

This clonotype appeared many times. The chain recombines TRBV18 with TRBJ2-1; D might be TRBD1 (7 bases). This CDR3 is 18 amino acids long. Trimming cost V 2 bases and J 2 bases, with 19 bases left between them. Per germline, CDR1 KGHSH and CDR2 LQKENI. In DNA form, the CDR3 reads TGTGCCAGCTCACCATTCGCCCGACAGGGAGGCACCTACAATGAGCAGTTCTTC. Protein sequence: CASSPFARQGGTYNEQFF.

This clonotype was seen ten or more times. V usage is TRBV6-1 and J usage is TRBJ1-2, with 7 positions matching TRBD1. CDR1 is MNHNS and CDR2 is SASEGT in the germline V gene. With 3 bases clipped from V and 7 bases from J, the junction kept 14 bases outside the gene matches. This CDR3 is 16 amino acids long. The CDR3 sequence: CASSDRSDRSETGYTF. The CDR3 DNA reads TGTGCCAGCAGTGACCGGTCGGACAGGAGTGAAACTGGCTACACCTTC.

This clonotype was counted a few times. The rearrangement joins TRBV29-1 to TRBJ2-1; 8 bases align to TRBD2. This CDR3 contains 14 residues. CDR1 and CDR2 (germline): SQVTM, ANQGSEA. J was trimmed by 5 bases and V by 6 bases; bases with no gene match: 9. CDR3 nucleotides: TGCAGCGTCTCAGAGAGCGGGAGAGACAATGAGCAGTTCTTC. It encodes CSVSESGRDNEQFF.

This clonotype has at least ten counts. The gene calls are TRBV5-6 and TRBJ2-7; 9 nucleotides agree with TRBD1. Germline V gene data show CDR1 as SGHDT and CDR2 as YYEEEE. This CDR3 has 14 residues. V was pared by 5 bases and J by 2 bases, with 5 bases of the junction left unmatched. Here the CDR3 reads CASSRTGATYEQYF. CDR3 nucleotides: TGTGCCAGCAGTCGGACAGGGGCGACCTACGAGCAGTACTTC.

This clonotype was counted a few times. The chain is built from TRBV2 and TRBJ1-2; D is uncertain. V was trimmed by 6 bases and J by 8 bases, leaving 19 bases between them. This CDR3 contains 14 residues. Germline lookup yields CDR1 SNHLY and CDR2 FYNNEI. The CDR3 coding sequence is TGTGCCAGCAGGGATTCCGGAGGGTCTAGGGGCTACACCTTC. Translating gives CASRDSGGSRGYTF.

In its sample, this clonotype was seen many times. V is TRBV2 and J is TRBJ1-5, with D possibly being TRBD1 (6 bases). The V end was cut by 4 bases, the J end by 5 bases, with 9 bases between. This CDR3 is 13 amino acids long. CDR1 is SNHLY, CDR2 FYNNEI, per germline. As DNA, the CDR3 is TGTGCCAGCAGTGGGGACACCGATCAGCCCCAGCATTTT. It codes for CASSGDTDQPQHF.

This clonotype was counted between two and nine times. The CDR3 loop is CNGGLATDTQYF. CDR3 DNA sequence: TGCAATGGAGGACTAGCCACAGATACGCAGTATTTT. V and J are TRBV20-1 and TRBJ2-3; 8 bases map to TRBD2. This CDR3 is 12 amino acids long. Germline CDR1 is DFQATT and CDR2 is SNEGSKA (reference sequence).

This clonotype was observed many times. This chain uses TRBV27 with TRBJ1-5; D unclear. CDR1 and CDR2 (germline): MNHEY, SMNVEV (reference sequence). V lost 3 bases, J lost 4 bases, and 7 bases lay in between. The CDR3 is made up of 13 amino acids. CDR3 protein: CASSFGANQPQHF. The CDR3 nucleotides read TGTGCCAGCAGTTTTGGAGCAAATCAGCCCCAGCATTTT.

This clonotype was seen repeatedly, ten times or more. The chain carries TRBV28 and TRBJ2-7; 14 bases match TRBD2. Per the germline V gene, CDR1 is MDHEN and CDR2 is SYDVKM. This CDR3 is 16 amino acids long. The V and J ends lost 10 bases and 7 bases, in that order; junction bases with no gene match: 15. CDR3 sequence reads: CAIAQTTSGGAGEQYF. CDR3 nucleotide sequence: TGTGCCATCGCACAAACGACTAGCGGGGGGGCGGGGGAGCAGTACTTC.

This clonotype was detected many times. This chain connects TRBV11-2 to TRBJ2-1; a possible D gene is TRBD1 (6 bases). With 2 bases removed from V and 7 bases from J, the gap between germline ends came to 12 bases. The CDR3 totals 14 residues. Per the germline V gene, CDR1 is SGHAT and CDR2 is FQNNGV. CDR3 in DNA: TGTGCCAGCAGCTTACACGACAGGCCGAATGAGCAGTTCTTC. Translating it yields CASSLHDRPNEQFF.

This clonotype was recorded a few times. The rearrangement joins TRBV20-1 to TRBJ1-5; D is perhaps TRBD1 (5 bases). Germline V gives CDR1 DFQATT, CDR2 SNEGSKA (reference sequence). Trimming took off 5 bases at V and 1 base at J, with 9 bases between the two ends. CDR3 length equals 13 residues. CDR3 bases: TGCAGTGCTCGGACACTAAGCAATCAGCCCCAGCATTTT. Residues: CSARTLSNQPQHF.

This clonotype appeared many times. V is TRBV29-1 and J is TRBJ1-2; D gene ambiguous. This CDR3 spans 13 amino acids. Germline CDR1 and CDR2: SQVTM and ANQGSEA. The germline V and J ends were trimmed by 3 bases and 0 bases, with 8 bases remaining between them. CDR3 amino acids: CSVEGLANYGYTF. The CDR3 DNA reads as TGCAGCGTTGAGGGGTTAGCTAACTATGGCTACACCTTC. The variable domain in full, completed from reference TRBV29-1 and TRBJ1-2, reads SAVISQKPSRDICQRGTSLTIQCQVDSQVTMMFWYRQQPGQSLTLIATANQGSEATYESGFVIDKFPISRPNLTFSTLTVSNMSPEDSSIYLCSVEGLANYGYTFGSGTRLTVV.

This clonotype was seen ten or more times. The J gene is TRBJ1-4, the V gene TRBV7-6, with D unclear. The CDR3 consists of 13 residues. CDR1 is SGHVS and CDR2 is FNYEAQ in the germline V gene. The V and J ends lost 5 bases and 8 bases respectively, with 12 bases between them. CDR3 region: CASSKSSAEKLFF. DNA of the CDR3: TGTGCCAGCAGCAAGTCCAGTGCGGAAAAACTGTTTTTT.

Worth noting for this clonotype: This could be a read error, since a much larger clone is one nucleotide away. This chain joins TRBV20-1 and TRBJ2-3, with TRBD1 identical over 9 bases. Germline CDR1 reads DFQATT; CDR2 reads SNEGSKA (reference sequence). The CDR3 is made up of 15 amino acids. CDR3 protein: CSASDRDRALDTQCF. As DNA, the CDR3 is TGCAGTGCTTCAGATAGGGACAGGGCCCTTGATACGCAGTGTTTT.

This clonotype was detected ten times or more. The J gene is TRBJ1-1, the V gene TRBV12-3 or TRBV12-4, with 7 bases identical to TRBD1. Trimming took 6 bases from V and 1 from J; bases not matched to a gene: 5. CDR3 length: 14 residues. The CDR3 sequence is CASRPGQKNTEAFF. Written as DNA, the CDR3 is TGTGCCAGCAGGCCGGGACAGAAGAACACTGAAGCTTTCTTT.

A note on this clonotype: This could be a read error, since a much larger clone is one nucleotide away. DNA for the CDR3: TGCGCCAGCAGACTTCTCCCGGGACAGGGGAACACTGAAGCTTTCTTT. Translating it yields CASRLLPGQGNTEAFF. This sequence joins TRBV5-1 and TRBJ1-1; 9 bases agree with TRBD1. Losses at the gene ends were 5 bases for V and 1 base for J; bases not matched to a gene: 9. The CDR3 runs to 16 residues. The germline V gene has CDR1 SGHRS and CDR2 YFSETQ. Supplemented by reference TRBV5-1 and TRBJ1-1, the full variable domain reads KAGVTQTPRYLIKTRGQQVTLSCSPISGHRSVSWYQQTPGQGLQFLFEYFSETQRNKGNFPGRFSGRQFSNSRSEMNVSTLELGDSALYLCASRLLPGQGNTEAFFGQGTRLTVV.

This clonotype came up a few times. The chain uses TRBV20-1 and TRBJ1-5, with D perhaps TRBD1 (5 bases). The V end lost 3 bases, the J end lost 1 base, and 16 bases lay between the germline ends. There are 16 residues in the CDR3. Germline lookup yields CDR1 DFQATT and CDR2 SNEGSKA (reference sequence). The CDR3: CSARGQRSGSNQPQHF. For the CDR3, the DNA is TGCAGTGCTAGGGGTCAGCGGTCAGGGAGCAATCAGCCCCAGCATTTT.

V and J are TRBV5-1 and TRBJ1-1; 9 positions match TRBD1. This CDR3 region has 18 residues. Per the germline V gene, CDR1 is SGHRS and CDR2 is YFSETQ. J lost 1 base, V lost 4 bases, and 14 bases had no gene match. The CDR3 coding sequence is TGCGCCAGCAGCGTCGGGGACAGGGAATTGGCGAAGAACACTGAAGCTTTCTTT. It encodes CASSVGDRELAKNTEAFF.

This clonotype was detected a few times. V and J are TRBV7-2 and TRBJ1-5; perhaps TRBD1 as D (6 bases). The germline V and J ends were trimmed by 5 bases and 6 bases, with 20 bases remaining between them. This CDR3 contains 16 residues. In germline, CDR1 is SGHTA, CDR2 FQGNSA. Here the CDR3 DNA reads TGTGCCAGCAGCGAGGAGGGACACCTGGGTGGTCAGCCCCAGCATTTT. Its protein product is CASSEEGHLGGQPQHF.

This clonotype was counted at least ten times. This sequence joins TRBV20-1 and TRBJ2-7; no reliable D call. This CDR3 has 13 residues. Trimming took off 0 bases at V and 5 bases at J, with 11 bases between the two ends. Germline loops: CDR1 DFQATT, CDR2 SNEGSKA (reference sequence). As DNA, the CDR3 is TGCAGTGCTAGAGATATGCTTTGGGACGAGCAGTACTTC. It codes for CSARDMLWDEQYF.

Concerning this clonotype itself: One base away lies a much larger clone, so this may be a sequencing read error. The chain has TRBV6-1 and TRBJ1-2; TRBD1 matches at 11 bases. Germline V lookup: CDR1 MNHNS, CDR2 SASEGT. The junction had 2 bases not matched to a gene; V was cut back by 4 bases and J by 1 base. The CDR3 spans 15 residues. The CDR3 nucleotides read TGTGCCAGCAGTGCCGGGACAGGGGGTAACTATGGCTACACCTTC. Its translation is CASSAGTGGNYGYTF.

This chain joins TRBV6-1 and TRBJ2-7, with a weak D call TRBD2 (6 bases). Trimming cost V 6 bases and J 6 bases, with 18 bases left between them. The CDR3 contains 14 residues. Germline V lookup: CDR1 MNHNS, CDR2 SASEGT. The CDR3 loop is CASSRSGTAFEQYF. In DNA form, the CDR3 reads TGTGCCAGCAGCCGATCCGGGACTGCCTTCGAGCAGTACTTC.

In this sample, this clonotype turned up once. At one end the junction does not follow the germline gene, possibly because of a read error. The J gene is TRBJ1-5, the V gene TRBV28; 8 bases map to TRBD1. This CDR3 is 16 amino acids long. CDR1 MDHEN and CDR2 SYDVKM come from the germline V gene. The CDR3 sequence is CACSLSGGLGNQPQHF. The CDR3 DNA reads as TGTGCCTGCAGTTTATCAGGGGGCTTGGGCAATCAGCCCCAGCATTTT.

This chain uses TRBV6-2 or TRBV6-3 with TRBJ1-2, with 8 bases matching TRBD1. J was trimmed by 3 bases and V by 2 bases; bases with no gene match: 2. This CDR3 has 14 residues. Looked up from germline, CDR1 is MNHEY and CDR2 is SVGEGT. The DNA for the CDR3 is TGTGCCAGCAGTTACGGGGACAGGTACTATGGCTACACCTTC. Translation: CASSYGDRYYGYTF.

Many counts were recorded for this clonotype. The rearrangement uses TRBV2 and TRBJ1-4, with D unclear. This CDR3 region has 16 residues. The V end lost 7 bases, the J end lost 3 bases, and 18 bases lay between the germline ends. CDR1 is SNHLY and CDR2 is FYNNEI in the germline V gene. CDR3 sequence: CASTSTSGVSNEKLFF. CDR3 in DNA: TGTGCCAGCACCTCCACGTCTGGGGTTTCTAATGAAAAACTGTTTTTT.

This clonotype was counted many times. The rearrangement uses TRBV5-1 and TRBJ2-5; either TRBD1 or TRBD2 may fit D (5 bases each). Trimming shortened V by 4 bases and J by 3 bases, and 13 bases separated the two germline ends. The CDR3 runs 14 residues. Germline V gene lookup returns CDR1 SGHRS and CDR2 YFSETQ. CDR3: CASSGSGTKETQYF. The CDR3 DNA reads TGCGCCAGCAGCGGTTCCGGGACCAAAGAGACCCAGTACTTC.

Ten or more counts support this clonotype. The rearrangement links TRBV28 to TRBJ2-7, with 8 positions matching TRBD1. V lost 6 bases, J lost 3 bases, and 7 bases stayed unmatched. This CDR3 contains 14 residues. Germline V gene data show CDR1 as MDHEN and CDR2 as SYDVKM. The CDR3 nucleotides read TGTGCCAGCAGCTGGAGACAGGGGAGCTACGAGCAGTACTTC. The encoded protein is CASSWRQGSYEQYF.